These 14 T cell receptor beta chains share one sample of origin, sequenced in a study of T-cell memory formation after mild COVID-19. TCRdb itself ran the 5' RACE reads through MiXCR, one entry per CDR3 protein. The sample carries 280,000 or so distinct CDR3 sequences, over 7% recorded once. Sequenced: PBMCs or a T cell subset sorted from them (not recorded which). Receptors originate from a man aged 18 to 30 who had mild COVID-19 (a few samples of this study predate the infection). Cell type and time point are not known.

The chain carries TRBV12-3 or TRBV12-4 and TRBJ2-1; D might be TRBD2 (5 bases). V dropped 4 bases and J dropped 5 bases, with 21 bases sitting between them. There are 17 residues in the CDR3. CDR3 nucleotides: TGTGCCAGCAGTTCGAACCTCTGGTCGAGGGCCCACAATGAGCAGTTCTTC. It codes for CASSSNLWSRAHNEQFF.

This rearrangement joins TRBV4-2 to TRBJ1-2, with a tentative D call TRBD1 (5 bases). Germline values: CDR1 LGHNA, CDR2 YNFKEQ. V gave up 0 bases and J gave up 6 bases, with 11 bases separating them. This CDR3 has 14 amino acids. CDR3 DNA sequence: TGTGCCAGCAGCCAAGACCGGGCAGGGAATGGCTACACCTTC. It encodes CASSQDRAGNGYTF.

This clonotype was seen only a few times. The chain links TRBV20-1 to TRBJ2-7; 10 bases map to TRBD2. The CDR3 has 14 amino acids. Germline CDR1 reads DFQATT; CDR2 reads SNEGSKA (reference sequence). V trimming: 6 bases; J trimming: 6 bases; junction bases outside the gene matches: 11. DNA for the CDR3: TGCAGTGCCATAACACCACTAGCGGGGAGCGAGCAGTACTTC. Its translation is CSAITPLAGSEQYF.

The chain couples TRBV5-5 to TRBJ1-5, with a tentative D call TRBD1 (5 bases). V was cut by 5 bases and J by 1 base, with 13 bases left in between. Germline loops: CDR1 SGHKS, CDR2 YYEKEE (reference sequence). The CDR3 contains 15 residues. The CDR3 sequence is CASRLRGNSNQPQHF. The DNA for the CDR3 is TGTGCCAGCAGATTACGGGGGAACAGCAATCAGCCCCAGCATTTT.

This rearrangement joins TRBV5-1 to TRBJ2-5, with a weak D call TRBD2 (6 bases). Between the trimmed V and J ends, which lost 4 bases and 2 bases, there was a span of 12 bases. Germline CDR1 and CDR2: SGHRS and YFSETQ. This CDR3 comprises 14 residues. The CDR3 sequence is CASSALATQETQYF. The CDR3 DNA is TGCGCCAGCAGCGCTCTAGCGACACAAGAGACCCAGTACTTC.

This clonotype was found a few times. The chain couples TRBV7-3 to TRBJ2-7; TRBD2 matches 9 bases. CDR3 length equals 15 residues. CDR1 is SGHTA and CDR2 is FQGTGA in the germline V gene. V gave up 4 bases and J gave up 5 bases; unmatched junction bases: 9. CDR3 region: CASSYRGLANDEQYF. The CDR3 DNA reads TGTGCCAGCAGCTACAGGGGACTAGCAAACGACGAGCAGTACTTC. Complete variable domain (other parts from reference TRBV7-3 and TRBJ2-7): GAGVSQTPSNKVTEKGKYVELRCDPISGHTALYWYRQSLGQGPEFLIYFQGTGAADDSGLPNDRFFAVRPEGSVSTLKIQRTERGDSAVYLCASSYRGLANDEQYFGPGTRLTVT.

This clonotype was detected a few times. The chain uses TRBV6-1 and TRBJ2-3, with 7 bases aligning to TRBD2. With 10 bases clipped from V and 5 bases from J, the junction kept 15 bases outside the gene matches. The CDR3 totals 15 residues. Germline V gene sequence: CDR1 MNHNS, CDR2 SASEGT. The CDR3 region is CATRRRSGAGDTQYF. The CDR3 region has the DNA TGTGCCACCCGGCGGAGAAGCGGGGCGGGAGATACGCAGTATTTT.

A note on this clonotype: The germline gene is not matched at one end of the junction; a read error may be the cause. The chain employs TRBV5-4 and TRBJ2-5, with D possibly called TRBD1 or TRBD2 (5 bases each). CDR1 and CDR2 from the germline V gene are SGHNT and YYREEE (reference sequence). This CDR3 has 15 amino acids. CDR3 sequence (DNA): TGTGCCAGCAGTTTGGTGGGGGTAAAGCAAGAGACCCAGTACTTC. This codes for CASSLVGVKQETQYF.

The gene calls are TRBV20-1 and TRBJ1-3, with D uncertain. CDR1 and CDR2 from the germline V gene are DFQATT and SNEGSKA (reference sequence). The CDR3 runs to 13 residues. V lost 3 bases to trimming and J lost 0 bases, with 6 bases between them. This CDR3 reads CSASRFSGNTIYF. As DNA, the CDR3 is TGCAGTGCTAGTCGTTTCTCTGGAAACACCATATATTTT.

In its sample, this clonotype was seen a few times. The chain carries TRBV27 and TRBJ1-4, with TRBD1 as a possible D gene (5 bases). There are 11 residues in the CDR3. Germline CDR1 reads MNHEY; CDR2 reads SMNVEV (reference sequence). V dropped 5 bases and J dropped 14 bases, with 12 bases sitting between them. The CDR3 reads CASSLQGCLFF. CDR3 DNA: TGTGCCAGCAGTCTCCAGGGCTGTCTGTTTTTT.

This clonotype was observed many times. The rearrangement joins TRBV9 to TRBJ2-2, with TRBD2 identical over 8 bases. J gave up 1 base and V 5 bases, and 4 bases lay outside the gene matches. CDR1 is SGDLS, CDR2 YYNGEE, per germline. This CDR3 region has 15 residues. CDR3 sequence: CASRGSGGNTGELFF. The CDR3 DNA follows: TGTGCCAGCAGAGGCAGCGGGGGGAACACCGGGGAGCTGTTTTTT.

This clonotype has a count of ten or more. The chain links TRBV4-1 to TRBJ2-1; TRBD1 matches at 8 bases. Germline assignment: CDR1 MGHRA and CDR2 YSYEKL. With V trimmed by 4 bases and J by 10 bases, 12 bases remained unmatched. The CDR3 length is 15 residues. The DNA of the CDR3 is TGCGCCAGCAGCCCTACCCAGGACAGGGTGTGGGAGCAGTTCTTC. It yields the protein CASSPTQDRVWEQFF.

This chain connects TRBV13 to TRBJ2-3; 8 bases agree with TRBD1. There are 19 residues in the CDR3. Trimming removed 0 bases from V and 0 bases from J; junction bases left unmatched: 11. Per germline, CDR1 PRHDT and CDR2 FYEKMQ (reference sequence). The CDR3: CASSLGLLQGVTSTDTQYF. Here the CDR3 DNA reads TGTGCCAGCAGCTTAGGTCTACTACAGGGGGTAACTAGCACAGATACGCAGTATTTT.

This clonotype has just a few counts. V usage is TRBV20-1 and J usage is TRBJ2-5; TRBD2 matches 8 bases. CDR1 is DFQATT and CDR2 is SNEGSKA in the germline V gene (reference sequence). The V and J ends lost 3 bases and 2 bases, in that order; junction bases with no gene match: 8. This CDR3 contains 15 residues. The CDR3 reads CSASVNSGEQETQYF. In nucleotides, the CDR3 is TGCAGTGCTAGTGTCAATAGCGGGGAACAAGAGACCCAGTACTTC.